This T cell receptor (beta chain) was recorded in a study of blood T cell repertoires in COVID-19 (dated by TCRdb to 2019 to 2021). Regarding the complete study: Samples covering the acute and convalescent phases of COVID-19 were provided by collaborators in the United States, Italy and Spain. The material from the prospective study consisted of cDNA or gDNA derived from T cells, B-cell-depleted T cells, or PBMCs. The dataset comprised deeply sampled blood TCRbeta repertoires from subjects exposed to, actively infected with, or recovered from COVID-19. A freely available public database, intended as a resource for researchers studying the immune response to SARS-CoV-2, is where the repertoires were released. Samples were obtained from the ongoing ImmuneRACE study (first 160 participants) and from 1,254 subjects provided by 6 global collaborators. A de-identified subject ID, COVID-19 status, age in years and sex were almost always included in the sample metadata. Where available, HLA class I and class II types were obtained from metadata supplied by the sample provider rather than from assay-based typing. Overall results and qualifications from the work: The amount of clinical and demographic metadata varied by source and participant and was provided uncurated.

The immunoSEQ Assay, a bias-controlled multiplex PCR, was used to amplify TCRbeta CDR3 regions from genomic DNA. Concerning the study's data processing: The number of nucleated cells in each sample was estimated by amplification of reference gene primers within the assay. To quantify the absolute abundance of each unique TCRbeta CDR3 rearrangement, sequence reads were collapsed and filtered. For each sample, productive Simpson clonality was calculated as the square root of Simpson's diversity index across productive rearrangements. This is the immuneACCESS table as TCRdb keeps it, with only in-frame sequences that have V and J called. A part of the clones is gone; compared with another copy, unresolved V genes explain less than half, and the rest is unexplained. V and J calls and clone size are those listed in that table; D and trimming were worked out from the DNA. Across this sample there are a few hundred thousand clones, with more than 70% seen only once. Approximately 7.8% of the sample is taken by the ten largest.

Samples from volunteer blood donors who had recovered from COVID-19 were contributed by a second Seattle source. Whole blood was collected in K2EDTA tubes by collaborating institutions according to the institutions' own protocols. Collaborator samples were shipped for TCRbeta analysis as frozen whole blood, isolated PBMCs, or DNA extracted from either sample type. The germline V gene yields MNHEY for CDR1 and SVGAGI for CDR2. V was cut back by 7 bases and J by 9 bases, leaving a gap of 10 bases between them. The CDR3, from cysteine to phenylalanine, totals 11 residues. CDR3 DNA only is kept here, 33 bases in frame from base 1. Points on this clone: Its antigen specificity is not known. No base-level quality is on record; no much larger clone is a single base apart.

Material for sequencing was peripheral blood. The TCR was taken from a woman in her fifties or sixties who had recovered from COVID-19. Rearrangement joined TRBV6-5 to TRBJ2-1; no D gene can be assigned with confidence. The CDR3 corresponds to CASNYYSEQFF. Here is the DNA: TGTGCCAGCAACTACTACTCTGAGCAGTTCTTC.